This T cell receptor beta chain derives from a study of T cells in Graves' hyperthyroidism and ophthalmopathy. Study as a whole: Pretreatment peripheral blood was obtained at initial diagnosis.

Study-wide findings and caveats: Blood also contained most expanded thyroid clonotypes above 0.001.

CDR3 size: 18 residues. The germline CDR1 and CDR2 sequences are DFQATT and SNEGSKA (reference sequence). The trim removed 2 bases at V and 4 bases at J, leaving 16 bases unmatched. This clonotype was counted only a few times. Antigen unknown. TCR beta CDR3 regions were amplified from RNA. Carried out on the TCR CDR3, a first-round RT-PCR used the HTBI primer set. TCRdb reanalysed the multiplex PCR reads using MiXCR and keeps one entry per CDR3 protein. The sample records a few hundred thousand distinct CDR3 sequences, 15% to 19% being singletons. Diagnostic decisions used clinical symptoms, serum thyroxine and TRAb, thyroid ultrasound and orbital computed tomography.

The chain joins TRBV20-1 to TRBJ2-1; 8 positions match TRBD2. This receptor was identified in a woman in her 30s with Graves' hyperthyroidism. Sequencing was carried out using blood. CDR3 in DNA: TGCAGTGCTAGATCACGGGCCAAATGGCGGGAGGTATACAATGAGCAGTTCTTC. Its translation: CSARSRAKWREVYNEQFF.